What follows are 29 T cell receptor beta chains derived from one specimen sequenced in a study of shared clonotypes between healthy human individuals. The method was immunoSEQ multiplex PCR; TCRdb's version includes in-frame clones alone and lacks a portion of them. The sample consists of about 460,000 clones, 77% of them appearing once. Sequenced material: PBMCs. Every receptor here comes from a woman aged 40 to 50 in good health. Some clones in this sample may be carry-over from other donors' samples.

V usage is TRBV6-5 and J usage is TRBJ2-4; unclear D gene. Germline V CDR1 and CDR2: MNHEY, SVGAGI. The length of the CDR3 is 14 residues. The V gene lost 5 bases and the J gene lost 7 bases, with 15 bases spanning the gap. The CDR3 reads CASSPRPSANIQYF. The CDR3 nucleotides read TGTGCCAGCAGTCCGAGACCTTCGGCGAACATTCAGTACTTC.

The chain links TRBV6-1 to TRBJ1-1; D is undetermined. The CDR3 length is 11 residues. Per the germline V gene, CDR1 is MNHNS and CDR2 is SASEGT. Trimming removed 6 bases from V and 8 bases from J, with 10 bases in between. This CDR3 is CASRGFTEAFF. The DNA of the CDR3 is TGTGCCAGCAGGGGGTTTACAGAAGCTTTCTTT.

The chain employs TRBV5-1 and TRBJ2-7, with a possible D match to TRBD1 (5 bases). Trimming cost V 4 bases and J 4 bases, with 12 bases left between them. CDR1 and CDR2 from the germline V gene are SGHRS and YFSETQ. The CDR3 consists of 13 residues. CDR3 DNA: TGCGCCAGCAGCACCTCGACAGTATACGAGCAGTACTTC. Protein product: CASSTSTVYEQYF.

The chain recombines TRBV5-8 with TRBJ1-1; D might be TRBD1 (6 bases). V lost 2 bases and J lost 0, with 8 bases in between. The CDR3 covers 14 residues. CDR1 is SGHTS and CDR2 is YDEGEE in the germline V gene. DNA for the CDR3: TGTGCCAGCAGCTTTCCAGGGGTGAACACTGAAGCTTTCTTT. Its protein product is CASSFPGVNTEAFF.

A note on this clone: With a far larger clone one base away, a read error is the likely cause. Additional DNA sequences in this sample encode the identical CDR3. The chain carries TRBV25-1 and TRBJ2-2; the match to TRBD2 covers 11 bases. Germline V CDR1 and CDR2: MGHDK, SYGVNS. After removal of 4 bases from V and 6 bases from J, the junction contained 7 bases not matched to a gene. This CDR3 is 16 amino acids long. The CDR3 nucleotides are TGTGCCAGCAGTGGTCGACTAGCGGGATACGCCGGGGAGCTGTTTTTT. Translating gives CASSGRLAGYAGELFF.

In the case of this clone: A read error likely explains this, since a far larger clone differs by one base. V and J are TRBV28 and TRBJ2-5; 13 bases line up with TRBD2. The V gene's germline CDR1 is MDHEN and CDR2 SYDVKM. V dropped 6 bases and J dropped 7; count of bases not matched to a gene: 8. The CDR3 extends over 15 amino acids. In DNA form, the CDR3 reads TGTGCCAGCAGACAGACTAGCGGGAGGCCGGCGACCCAGTACTTC. Encoded protein: CASRQTSGRPATQYF.

The rearrangement uses TRBV30 and TRBJ1-2; perhaps TRBD1 as D (6 bases). Germline-derived CDR1 and CDR2 are GTSNPN and SVGIG (reference sequence). CDR3 length: 12 residues. V lost 5 bases and J lost 5, with 12 bases in between. For the CDR3, the DNA is TGTGCCTGGGGGACCACAGGGTATGGCTACACCTTC. Residues: CAWGTTGYGYTF.

CDR3 in DNA: TGTGCCAGCAGCTTGGAGTCTAGACAGGGGGTAGATACGCAGTATTTT. The encoded protein is CASSLESRQGVDTQYF. This chain uses TRBV5-4 with TRBJ2-3; 9 positions agree with TRBD1. There are 16 residues in the CDR3. The germline V gene has CDR1 SGHNT and CDR2 YYREEE (reference sequence). V dropped 0 bases and J dropped 5; count of bases not matched to a gene: 7.

The chain carries TRBV27 and TRBJ1-2; D is ambiguous. Trimming removed 3 bases from V and 4 bases from J, with 9 bases in between. The CDR3 consists of 13 residues. Germline V gene lookup returns CDR1 MNHEY and CDR2 SMNVEV (reference sequence). This CDR3 reads CASSFRESYGYTF. CDR3 nucleotides: TGTGCCAGCAGTTTTAGGGAATCCTATGGCTACACCTTC.

The chain couples TRBV30 to TRBJ2-7, with TRBD1 matching 11 bases. Germline V CDR1 and CDR2: GTSNPN, SVGIG (reference sequence). V lost 3 bases, J lost 4 bases, and 2 bases stayed unmatched. This CDR3 contains 13 residues. CDR3 sequence: CAWRDRGQYEQYF. CDR3 in DNA: TGTGCCTGGAGGGACAGGGGGCAATACGAGCAGTACTTC.

Points on this clone: Since a far larger clone is one base different, this is likely a read error. The chain carries TRBV11-2 and TRBJ2-1; D is perhaps TRBD1 (6 bases). With 5 bases removed from V and 7 bases from J, the gap between germline ends came to 12 bases. Germline CDR1 and CDR2: SGHAT and FQNNGV. This CDR3 contains 13 residues. CDR3 coding DNA: TGTGCCAGCAGCCAGGGGTATGTGAATGAGCAGTTCTTC. This encodes CASSQGYVNEQFF. Full variable domain (missing parts from reference TRBV11-2 and TRBJ2-1): EAGVAQSPRYKIIEKRQSVAFWCNPISGHATLYWYQQILGQGPKLLIQFQNNGVVDDSQLPKDRFSAERLKGVDSTLKIQPAKLEDSAVYLCASSQGYVNEQFFGPGTRLTVL.

CDR3 amino acids: CAWRINEQFF. CDR3 nucleotides: TGTGCCTGGAGAATCAATGAGCAGTTCTTC. The chain couples TRBV30 to TRBJ2-1; no firm D call. From germline, CDR1 is GTSNPN and CDR2 SVGIG (reference sequence). The germline V and J ends were trimmed by 3 bases and 6 bases, with 3 bases remaining between them. The CDR3 length is 10 residues.

Notes on this clone: At one boundary the junction diverges from the germline segment, which might be a read error. This rearrangement joins TRBV7-7 to TRBJ2-7; 10 positions match TRBD1. Germline-derived CDR1 and CDR2 are SSHAT and FNYEAQ (reference sequence). The length of the CDR3 is 14 residues. CDR3 region: CASSPGTGEHEQYF. The CDR3 nucleotides are TGTGCTAGCAGCCCCGGGACAGGGGAACACGAGCAGTACTTC.

The chain combines TRBV11-1 with TRBJ2-7; 11 bases are a match to TRBD2. Germline V gives CDR1 SGHAT, CDR2 FQDESV (reference sequence). V dropped 2 bases and J dropped 5; count of bases not matched to a gene: 8. The CDR3 is 16 residues long. CDR3 bases: TGTGCCAGCAGCTTAATTAGCGGGAGGGCCGTTGACGAGCAGTACTTC. Residues: CASSLISGRAVDEQYF.

This clone was found a few times. This chain links TRBV6-4 with TRBJ2-3; a weak D match, TRBD2 (5 bases). Germline CDR1 reads MRHNA; CDR2 reads SNTAGT. V shed 3 bases and J shed 2 bases, with 9 bases lying between them. CDR3 length: 14 amino acids. The DNA of the CDR3 is TGTGCCAGCAGTGAGAGCGGAGACACAGATACGCAGTATTTT. Translation gives CASSESGDTDTQYF.

For this clone: This likely traces to a read error, being one base from a far larger clone. This CDR3 is also generated by other DNA sequences in the sample. This sequence joins TRBV7-9 and TRBJ2-3, with D uncertain. The germline V gene has CDR1 SEHNR and CDR2 FQNEAQ (reference sequence). The germline V and J ends were trimmed by 4 bases and 0 bases, with 5 bases remaining between them. The CDR3 contains 13 residues. CDR3 region: CASSSSSTDTQYF. Here the CDR3 DNA reads TGTGCCAGCAGCTCGAGTAGCACAGATACGCAGTATTTT.

A note on this clone: Other DNA sequences from this sample encode an identical CDR3 as well. This chain links TRBV10-3 with TRBJ2-7; a weak D match, TRBD2 (5 bases). The ends were cut back, 4 bases at V and 3 bases at J, with 7 bases in the middle. CDR1 is ENHRY, CDR2 SYGVKD, per germline. The length of the CDR3 is 12 residues. In DNA form, the CDR3 reads TGTGCCATCAGTGGGACTGGCTACGAGCAGTACTTC. This gives the protein CAISGTGYEQYF.

About this clone itself: A far larger clone lies a single base away; this is likely a read error. The conserved phenylalanine or tryptophan normally closing the CDR3 is absent here, so this likely arose from a read error. The V gene is TRBV30, the J gene TRBJ2-7; D gene unclear. V lost 5 bases to trimming and J lost 3 bases, with 11 bases between them. Germline CDR1 and CDR2: GTSNPN and SVGIG (reference sequence). The CDR3 runs to 12 residues. The CDR3, as DNA: TGTGCCTGGTCGCAGGACCGCTACGAGCAGTACTCC. Translating gives CAWSQDRYEQYS.

V is TRBV4-1 and J is TRBJ2-3, with 9 bases lining up with TRBD1. The germline V gene encodes CDR1 MGHRA and CDR2 YSYEKL. The CDR3 sequence is 15 residues long. Trimming at V came to 4 bases and at J to 2 bases, leaving 4 bases not matched to a gene. CDR3 nucleotide sequence: TGCGCCAGCAGCCCGGGACAGGGTGTCACAGATACGCAGTATTTT. Translation gives CASSPGQGVTDTQYF.

The chain combines TRBV6-5 with TRBJ2-2; D unresolved. The CDR3 has 12 amino acids. Germline loops: CDR1 MNHEY, CDR2 SVGAGI. V was clipped by 11 bases and J by 7 bases, with 14 bases between them. This CDR3 reads CASRSVVGELFF. The CDR3 nucleotides are TGTGCCTCACGTTCGGTTGTCGGGGAGCTGTTTTTT.

V usage is TRBV10-3 and J usage is TRBJ2-1; possible D gene TRBD2, 6 bases. This CDR3 has 14 residues. The V and J ends lost 6 bases and 0 bases respectively, with 9 bases between them. Germline V CDR1 and CDR2: ENHRY, SYGVKD. The CDR3 region has the DNA TGTGCCATCAGGGGGGGAGGCTCCTACAATGAGCAGTTCTTC. Translated, it gives CAIRGGGSYNEQFF.

The chain couples TRBV2 to TRBJ1-4, with D tentatively TRBD1 (5 bases). Germline lookup yields CDR1 SNHLY and CDR2 FYNNEI. This CDR3 contains 13 residues. V was cut by 5 bases and J by 4 bases, with 8 bases left in between. The CDR3 reads CASSRGLNEKLFF. The CDR3 DNA follows: TGTGCCAGCAGTAGGGGCCTTAATGAAAAACTGTTTTTT.

The V and J genes are TRBV4-1 and TRBJ2-1, with D maybe TRBD1 (6 bases). Germline CDR1 MGHRA, CDR2 YSYEKL. CDR3 length: 15 residues. The V end was cut by 0 bases, the J end by 13 bases, with 19 bases between. This chain's CDR3 is CASSQEGGHRRIQFF. The CDR3 coding sequence is TGCGCCAGCAGCCAAGAAGGGGGACACAGGAGGATACAGTTCTTC.

Details on this clone: Since a far larger clone is one base different, this is likely a read error. V usage is TRBV28 and J usage is TRBJ1-2; D gene unclear. Germline assignment: CDR1 MDHEN and CDR2 SYDVKM. Between the trimmed V and J ends, which lost 8 bases and 1 base, there was a span of 14 bases. The CDR3 is 14 amino acids. The CDR3 DNA reads as TGTGCCAGCGCCTTGACACATCTTAACTATGGCTACACCTTC. Protein: CASALTHLNYGYTF.

This chain joins TRBV10-3 and TRBJ1-4; the D is unclear. The germline CDR1 and CDR2 sequences are ENHRY and SYGVKD. V was shortened by 2 bases and J by 0 bases, with 4 bases between the two germline ends. The CDR3 is made up of 14 amino acids. The CDR3 DNA sequence: TGTGCCATCAGTGAGAGGTCAACTAATGAAAAACTGTTTTTT. Protein: CAISERSTNEKLFF.

Comments on this clone: In the same sample, other DNA sequences code for this CDR3. This sequence joins TRBV7-2 and TRBJ2-5; D gene ambiguous. There are 11 residues in the CDR3. V was pared by 3 bases and J by 4 bases, with 3 bases between. Germline CDR1 is SGHTA and CDR2 is FQGNSA. CDR3 DNA: TGTGCCAGCAGCTTTCTAGAGACCCAGTACTTC. As protein: CASSFLETQYF.

In regard to this clone: Given a much more abundant clone one base away, this may be a read error. The J gene is TRBJ1-6, the V gene TRBV30, with D possibly TRBD1 on 6 matching bases. This CDR3 spans 13 amino acids. Germline V gene data show CDR1 as GTSNPN and CDR2 as SVGIG (reference sequence). Trimming removed 2 bases at V and 8 bases at J, with 10 bases between. CDR3 residues: CAWSSGVHSPLHF. The CDR3 DNA is TGTGCCTGGAGTTCAGGGGTGCATTCACCCCTCCACTTT.

In its sample, this clone was seen many times. Within the sample, other DNA sequences also encode this same CDR3. The chain recombines TRBV11-2 with TRBJ2-3; 9 bases are a match to TRBD1. Germline V gene data show CDR1 as SGHAT and CDR2 as FQNNGV. V shed 2 bases, J shed 3 bases, and the junction held 12 bases outside the gene matches. This CDR3 spans 18 amino acids. CDR3 region: CASSLTSPKDRGTDTQYF. In DNA, the CDR3 is TGTGCCAGCAGCTTAACGTCTCCTAAGGACAGGGGAACAGATACGCAGTATTTT.

This chain connects TRBV15 to TRBJ2-1; 8 bases map to TRBD2. J lost 5 bases, V lost 0 bases, and 6 bases had no gene match. CDR1 is LNHNV, CDR2 YYDKDF, per germline (reference sequence). The CDR3 extends over 16 amino acids. This CDR3 is CATSRDSSGGNNEQFF. CDR3 coding DNA: TGTGCCACCAGCAGAGATTCAAGCGGGGGAAACAATGAGCAGTTCTTC.